The source of this T cell receptor beta chain is a study of cytomegalovirus exposure and HLA in healthy donors. Study-wide findings and caveats: Highly shared variants forming one cluster were likely a sequencing artifact.

This CDR3 spans 15 amino acids. Germline CDR1 and CDR2: SGDLS and YYNGEE. V gave up 2 bases and J gave up 1 base, with 12 bases separating them. On this clone: The antigen remains undetermined.

It was with 60 Vbeta and 13 Jbeta primers that the PCR ran. The assay was immunoSEQ multiplex PCR, and TCRdb's table has in-frame clones only and misses some. The table includes around 100,000 clones, over 65% detected once. The chain couples TRBV9 to TRBJ1-1; D unresolved. Sequencing used PBMCs. The sequence derives from a woman in her thirties in good health and CMV-seronegative. The CDR3, as DNA: TGTGCCAGCAGCGTCTCGGGGTTAGGGAACACTGAAGCTTTCTTT. Translating it yields CASSVSGLGNTEAFF.